The present entry profiles one T cell receptor beta chain with its context. The junction departs from the called germline gene at one end, perhaps through a read error. These data belong to a study of blood T cells in healthy people across ages. A second PCR, run for roughly 7 to 11 cycles, used a sample-barcoded 5' primer plus a J-beta primer mix. Each CDR3 protein is one row after TCRdb ran MiXCR on the 5' RACE reads. The repertoire consists of about 780,000 distinct CDR3 sequences, with 46% occurring once and the leading ten covering over 15%. CDR1 is SQVTM, CDR2 ANQGSEA, per germline. This CDR3 has 14 amino acids.

The origin of this receptor is a man older than 75 in good health. Source material: blood. The V call is TRBV29-1, the J call TRBJ2-5; 10 bases agree with TRBD2. CDR3 sequence (DNA): TGCAGCATTGATGGGCTAGCGGGAGCGGAGACCCAGTACTTC. Residues: CSIDGLAGAETQYF.